The TCR beta chain under discussion was sequenced for a study of cytomegalovirus exposure and HLA in healthy donors. Study-wide findings and caveats: Relative to equally common others, HLA-associated TCR beta chains showed greater clonal expansion in a later analysis.

A multiplex PCR was run with 60 Vbeta primers and 13 Jbeta primers. Profiled with immunoSEQ multiplex PCR; TCRdb holds only in-frame clones, not every one. The sample has around 160,000 clones, around three quarters seen once; the top ten hold approximately 2.9%. Germline V gene lookup returns CDR1 LGHNA and CDR2 YNFKEQ. Trimming took off 3 bases at V and 0 bases at J, with 12 bases between the two ends. The CDR3 length is 16 residues. As concerns this clone: Antigen: not known.

This clonotype was sampled from a man aged 35-49 years in good health and CMV-seropositive. Sequenced: PBMCs. The V gene is TRBV4-2, the J gene TRBJ1-3; D not resolved. Here the CDR3 reads CASSHAPVSSGNTIYF. In DNA, the CDR3 is TGTGCCAGCAGCCATGCCCCCGTGAGCTCTGGAAACACCATATATTTT.